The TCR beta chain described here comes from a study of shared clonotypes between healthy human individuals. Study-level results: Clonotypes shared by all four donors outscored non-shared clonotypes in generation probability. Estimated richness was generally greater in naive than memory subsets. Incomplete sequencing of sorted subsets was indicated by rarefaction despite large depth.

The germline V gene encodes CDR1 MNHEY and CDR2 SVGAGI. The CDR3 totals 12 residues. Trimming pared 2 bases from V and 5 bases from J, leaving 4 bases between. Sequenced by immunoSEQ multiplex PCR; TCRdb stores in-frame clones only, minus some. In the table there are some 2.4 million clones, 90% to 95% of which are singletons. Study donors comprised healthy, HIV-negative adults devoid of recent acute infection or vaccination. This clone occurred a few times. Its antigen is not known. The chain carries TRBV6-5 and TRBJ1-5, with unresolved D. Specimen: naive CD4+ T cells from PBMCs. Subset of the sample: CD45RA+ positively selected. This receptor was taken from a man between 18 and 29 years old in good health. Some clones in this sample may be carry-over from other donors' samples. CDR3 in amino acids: CASSYGDQPQHF. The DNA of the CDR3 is TGTGCCAGCAGTTACGGGGATCAGCCCCAGCATTTT.